Sequencing of this TCR beta chain was carried out in a study of tumor and adjacent non-tumor tissue in lung cancer. The library came from three nested PCR rounds adapted from ARM-PCR protocols. TCRdb itself ran the multiplex PCR reads through MiXCR, one entry per CDR3 protein. The table has 84,000 or so distinct CDR3 sequences, around 59% seen once. The germline CDR1 and CDR2 sequences are MNHEY and SVGEGT. This CDR3 has 13 amino acids. No cell sorting was done before RNA was extracted from the tissue. The V call is TRBV6-2 or TRBV6-3, the J call TRBJ1-5; TRBD1 is a possible D gene (5 bases). The J call is doubtful: the DNA matches TRBJ2-3 better. This receptor was obtained from a man in his 70s with non-small cell lung cancer. Specimen: lung tumor tissue. For the CDR3, the DNA is TGTGCCAGCAGTTACCAGGACAATCAGCCCCAGTATTTT. This gives the protein CASSYQDNQPQYF.